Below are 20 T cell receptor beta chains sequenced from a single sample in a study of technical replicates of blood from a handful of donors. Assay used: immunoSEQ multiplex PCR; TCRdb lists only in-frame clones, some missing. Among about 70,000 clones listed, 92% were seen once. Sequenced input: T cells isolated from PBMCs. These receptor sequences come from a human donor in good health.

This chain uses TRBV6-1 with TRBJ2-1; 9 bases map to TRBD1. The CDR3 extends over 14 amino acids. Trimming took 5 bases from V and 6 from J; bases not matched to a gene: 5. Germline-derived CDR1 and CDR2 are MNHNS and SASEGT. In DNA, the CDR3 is TGTGCCAGCAGTTATACGACAGGGGGCAATGAGCAGTTCTTC. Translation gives CASSYTTGGNEQFF.

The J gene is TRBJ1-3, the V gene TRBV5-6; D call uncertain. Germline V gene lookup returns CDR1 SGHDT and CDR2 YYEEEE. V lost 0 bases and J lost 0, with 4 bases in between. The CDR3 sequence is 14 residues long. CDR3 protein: CASSLGSSGNTIYF. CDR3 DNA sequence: TGTGCCAGCAGCTTGGGTAGCTCTGGAAACACCATATATTTT. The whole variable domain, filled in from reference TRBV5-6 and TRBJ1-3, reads DAGVTQSPTHLIKTRGQQVTLRCSPKSGHDTVSWYQQALGQGPQFIFQYYEEEERQRGNFPDRFSGHQFPNYSSELNVNALLLGDSALYLCASSLGSSGNTIYFGEGSWLTVV.

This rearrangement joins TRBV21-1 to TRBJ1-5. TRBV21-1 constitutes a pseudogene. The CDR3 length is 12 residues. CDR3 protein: CASTGLYQPQHF. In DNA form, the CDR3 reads TGTGCCAGTACCGGTTTATATCAGCCCCAGCATTTT.

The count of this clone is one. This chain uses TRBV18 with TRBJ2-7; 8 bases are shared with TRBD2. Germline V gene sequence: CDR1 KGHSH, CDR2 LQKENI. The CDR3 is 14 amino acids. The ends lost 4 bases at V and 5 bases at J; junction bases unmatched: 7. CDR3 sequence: CASSLSGEGHEQYF. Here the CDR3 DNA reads TGTGCCAGCTCACTTAGCGGGGAGGGCCACGAGCAGTACTTC.

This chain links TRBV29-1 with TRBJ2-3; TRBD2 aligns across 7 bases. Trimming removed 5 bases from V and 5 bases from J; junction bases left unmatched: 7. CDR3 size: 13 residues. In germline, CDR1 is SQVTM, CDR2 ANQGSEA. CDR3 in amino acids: CSVWGREGDTQYF. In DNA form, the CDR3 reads TGCAGCGTTTGGGGCAGGGAGGGAGATACGCAGTATTTT.

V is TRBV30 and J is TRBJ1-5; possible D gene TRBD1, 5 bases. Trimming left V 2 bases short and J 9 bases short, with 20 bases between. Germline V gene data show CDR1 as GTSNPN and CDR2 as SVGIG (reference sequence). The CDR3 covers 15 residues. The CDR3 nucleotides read TGTGCCTGGAGTAGGAGGGCCGGGACGGGAGGGCCCCAGCATTTT. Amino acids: CAWSRRAGTGGPQHF. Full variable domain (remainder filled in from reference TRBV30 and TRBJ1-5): SQTIHQWPATLVQPVGSPLSLECTVEGTSNPNLYWYRQAAGRGLQLLFYSVGIGQISSEVPQNLSASRPQDRQFILSSKKLLLSDSGFYLCAWSRRAGTGGPQHFGDGTRLSIL.

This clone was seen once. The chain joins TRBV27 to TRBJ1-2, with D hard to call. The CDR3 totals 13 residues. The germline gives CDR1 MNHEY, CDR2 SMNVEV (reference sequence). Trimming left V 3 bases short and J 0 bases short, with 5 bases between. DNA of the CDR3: TGTGCCAGCAGTTTGCGTACTAACTATGGCTACACCTTC. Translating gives CASSLRTNYGYTF.

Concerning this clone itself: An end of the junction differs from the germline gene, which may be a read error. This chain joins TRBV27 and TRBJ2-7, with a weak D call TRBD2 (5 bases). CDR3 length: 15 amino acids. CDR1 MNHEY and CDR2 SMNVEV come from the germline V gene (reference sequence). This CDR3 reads CASSLSTGSSYEQYF. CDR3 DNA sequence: TGTGCCAGCAGTCTATCGACGGGAAGCTCCTACGAGCAGTACTTC.

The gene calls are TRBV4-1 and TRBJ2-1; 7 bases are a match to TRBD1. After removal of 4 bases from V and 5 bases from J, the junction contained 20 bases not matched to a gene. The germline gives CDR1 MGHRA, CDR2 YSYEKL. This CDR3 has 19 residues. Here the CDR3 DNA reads TGCGCCAGCAGCCCTTTGGCAGGTTCAGACAGGGATTTTGACAATGAGCAGTTCTTC. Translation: CASSPLAGSDRDFDNEQFF.

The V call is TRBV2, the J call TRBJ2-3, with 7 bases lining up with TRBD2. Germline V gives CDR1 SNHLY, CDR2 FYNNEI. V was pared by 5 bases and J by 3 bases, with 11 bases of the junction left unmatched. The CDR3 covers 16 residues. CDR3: CASSWVSGIETDTQYF. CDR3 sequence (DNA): TGTGCCAGCAGTTGGGTAAGCGGGATAGAGACAGATACGCAGTATTTT. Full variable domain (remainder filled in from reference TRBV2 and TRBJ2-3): EPEVTQTPSHQVTQMGQEVILRCVPISNHLYFYWYRQILGQKVEFLVSFYNNEISEKSEIFDDQFSVERPDGSNFTLKIRSTKLEDSAMYFCASSWVSGIETDTQYFGPGTRLTVL.

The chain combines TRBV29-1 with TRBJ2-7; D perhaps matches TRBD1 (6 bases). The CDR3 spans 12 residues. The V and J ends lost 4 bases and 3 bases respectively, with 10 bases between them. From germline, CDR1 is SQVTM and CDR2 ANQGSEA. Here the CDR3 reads CSVGTAFYEQYF. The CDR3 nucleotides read TGCAGCGTTGGGACAGCCTTCTACGAGCAGTACTTC.

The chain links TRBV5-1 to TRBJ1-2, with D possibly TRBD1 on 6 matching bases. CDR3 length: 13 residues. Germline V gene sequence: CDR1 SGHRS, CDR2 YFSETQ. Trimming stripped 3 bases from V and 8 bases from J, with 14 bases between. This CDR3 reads CASSSDSPHGYTF. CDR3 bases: TGCGCCAGCAGCTCGGACAGCCCTCACGGCTACACCTTC.

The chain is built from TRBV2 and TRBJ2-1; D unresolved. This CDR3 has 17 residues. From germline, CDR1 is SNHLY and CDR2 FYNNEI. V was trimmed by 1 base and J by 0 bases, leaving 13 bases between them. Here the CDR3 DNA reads TGTGCCAGCAGTGAAGGCTCGGCGGCGAGCTCCTACAATGAGCAGTTCTTC. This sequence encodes CASSEGSAASSYNEQFF.

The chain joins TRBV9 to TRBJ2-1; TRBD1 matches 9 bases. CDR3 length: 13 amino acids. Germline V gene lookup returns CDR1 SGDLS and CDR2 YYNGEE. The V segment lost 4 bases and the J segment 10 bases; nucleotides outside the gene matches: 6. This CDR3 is CASSSQGAGEQFF. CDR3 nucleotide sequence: TGTGCCAGCAGCTCACAGGGGGCCGGGGAGCAGTTCTTC.

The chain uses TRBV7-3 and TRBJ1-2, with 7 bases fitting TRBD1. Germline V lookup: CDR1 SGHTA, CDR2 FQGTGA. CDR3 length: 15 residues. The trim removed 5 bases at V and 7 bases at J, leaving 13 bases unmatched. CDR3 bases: TGTGCCAGCAGCACTTATACAGGGGAGATGACTGGCTACACCTTC. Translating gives CASSTYTGEMTGYTF. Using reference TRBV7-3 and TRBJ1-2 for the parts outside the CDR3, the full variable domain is GAGVSQTPSNKVTEKGKYVELRCDPISGHTALYWYRQSLGQGPEFLIYFQGTGAADDSGLPNDRFFAVRPEGSVSTLKIQRTERGDSAVYLCASSTYTGEMTGYTFGSGTRLTVV.

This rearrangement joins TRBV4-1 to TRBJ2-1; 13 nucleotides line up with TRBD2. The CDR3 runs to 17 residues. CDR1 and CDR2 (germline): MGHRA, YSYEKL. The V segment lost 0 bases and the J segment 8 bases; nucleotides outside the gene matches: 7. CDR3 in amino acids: CASSQEPGLAGDDEQFF. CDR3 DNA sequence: TGCGCCAGCAGCCAAGAGCCAGGACTAGCGGGAGACGATGAGCAGTTCTTC.

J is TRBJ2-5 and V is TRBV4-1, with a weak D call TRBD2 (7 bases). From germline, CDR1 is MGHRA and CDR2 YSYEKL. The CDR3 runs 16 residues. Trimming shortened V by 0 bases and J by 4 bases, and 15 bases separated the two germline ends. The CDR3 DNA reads TGCGCCAGCAGCCAAGAGCCCGGGGGGCAGCGAGAGACCCAGTACTTC. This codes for CASSQEPGGQRETQYF.

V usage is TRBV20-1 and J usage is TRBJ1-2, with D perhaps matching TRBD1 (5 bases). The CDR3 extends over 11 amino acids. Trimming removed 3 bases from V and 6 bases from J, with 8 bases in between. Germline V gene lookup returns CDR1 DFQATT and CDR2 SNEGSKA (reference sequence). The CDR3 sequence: CSASRGDGYTF. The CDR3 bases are TGCAGTGCTAGCCGGGGGGATGGCTACACCTTC.

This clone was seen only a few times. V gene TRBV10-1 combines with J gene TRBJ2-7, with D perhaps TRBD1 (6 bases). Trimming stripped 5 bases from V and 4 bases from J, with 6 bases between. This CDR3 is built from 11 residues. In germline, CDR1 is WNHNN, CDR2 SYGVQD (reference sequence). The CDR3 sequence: CASSTGYEQYF. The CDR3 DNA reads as TGCGCCAGCAGTACAGGGTACGAGCAGTACTTC.

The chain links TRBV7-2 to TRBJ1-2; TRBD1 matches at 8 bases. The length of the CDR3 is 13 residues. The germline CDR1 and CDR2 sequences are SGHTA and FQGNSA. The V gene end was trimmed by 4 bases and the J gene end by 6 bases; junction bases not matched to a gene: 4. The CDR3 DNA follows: TGTGCCAGCAGCTCATGGACAGGGCATGGCTACACCTTC. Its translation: CASSSWTGHGYTF.